These 29 T cell receptor beta chains share one sample of origin, sequenced in a study of cytomegalovirus exposure and HLA in healthy donors. Primers for the PCR totalled 60 Vbeta and 13 Jbeta. Profiled with immunoSEQ multiplex PCR; TCRdb holds only in-frame clones, not every one. The sample carries approximately 180,000 clones, about 72% recorded once. The sample consisted of PBMCs. These receptor sequences come from a human donor in good health.

V and J are TRBV29-1 and TRBJ2-5; no firm D call. V was pared by 4 bases and J by 5 bases, with 20 bases between. CDR1 and CDR2 from the germline V gene are SQVTM and ANQGSEA. CDR3 length: 15 residues. CDR3 nucleotide sequence: TGCAGCGTTGTAGTTCGAGACTCGTTTCCGGAGACCCAGTACTTC. As protein: CSVVVRDSFPETQYF.

The chain joins TRBV6-4 to TRBJ1-2; TRBD1 aligns across 7 bases. CDR1 is MRHNA, CDR2 SNTAGT, per germline. With V trimmed by 5 bases and J by 1 base, 13 bases remained unmatched. CDR3 size: 17 residues. The CDR3 DNA is TGTGCCAGCAGTCGCTGCGAGGGGACAGCTTTTAACTATGGCTACACCTTC. Its protein is CASSRCEGTAFNYGYTF.

The chain couples TRBV18 to TRBJ1-1; no clear D. Per the germline V gene, CDR1 is KGHSH and CDR2 is LQKENI. The CDR3 loop spans 13 amino acids. The V gene lost 0 bases and the J gene lost 7 bases, with 9 bases spanning the gap. The CDR3 here is CASSPPGRGEAFF. The CDR3, as DNA: TGTGCCAGCTCACCACCGGGTCGAGGTGAAGCTTTCTTT.

This clone was detected only a few times. This sequence joins TRBV7-9 and TRBJ1-2; TRBD1 is a possible D gene (6 bases). V was shortened by 3 bases and J by 8 bases, with 16 bases between the two germline ends. This CDR3 region has 14 residues. CDR1 is SEHNR, CDR2 FQNEAQ, per germline (reference sequence). The CDR3 DNA sequence: TGTGCCAGCAGCTTTACACAGGGCCCGACGGGCTACACCTTC. Encoded protein: CASSFTQGPTGYTF.

This clone was counted a few times. This chain links TRBV6-5 with TRBJ1-1; the D gene is possibly TRBD1 (6 bases). Germline CDR1 MNHEY, CDR2 SVGAGI. The CDR3 has 12 residues. Trimming took 10 bases from V and 3 from J, leaving 12 bases between them. The CDR3 sequence: CATQGFHTEAFF. The CDR3 DNA reads as TGTGCCACACAGGGTTTTCACACTGAAGCTTTCTTT.

The chain recombines TRBV12-5 with TRBJ1-4, with D hard to call. Germline CDR1 and CDR2: LGHNT and FRNRAP. V was cut by 5 bases and J by 0 bases, with 10 bases left in between. The CDR3 covers 15 residues. The CDR3 sequence: CASGANLTTNEKLFF. The CDR3 nucleotides read TGTGCTAGTGGTGCCAACCTAACAACTAATGAAAAACTGTTTTTT.

In its sample, this clone ranks as medium-sized (0.01 to 0.1%). V usage is TRBV2 and J usage is TRBJ2-1, with D unresolved. Trimming pared 5 bases from V and 7 bases from J, leaving 18 bases between. The CDR3 spans 15 residues. Germline CDR1 SNHLY, CDR2 FYNNEI. CDR3 sequence reads: CASSTPGAQANEQFF. CDR3 coding DNA: TGTGCCAGCAGTACCCCTGGCGCCCAGGCGAATGAGCAGTTCTTC.

The V gene is TRBV7-9, the J gene TRBJ1-4; TRBD1 is a possible D gene (6 bases). Trimming left V 5 bases short and J 4 bases short, with 14 bases between. CDR3 length: 15 amino acids. Looked up from germline, CDR1 is SEHNR and CDR2 is FQNEAQ (reference sequence). The CDR3 here is CASSHRQVGNEKLFF. For the CDR3, the DNA is TGTGCCAGCAGCCATCGACAGGTCGGTAATGAAAAACTGTTTTTT.

The gene calls are TRBV15 and TRBJ2-3; 7 bases match TRBD2. Trimming took 3 bases from V and 4 from J; bases not matched to a gene: 1. The CDR3 loop spans 13 amino acids. Germline-derived CDR1 and CDR2 are LNHNV and YYDKDF (reference sequence). Here the CDR3 DNA reads TGTGCCACCAGCAGCGGACTAGCAGATACGCAGTATTTT. Translated: CATSSGLADTQYF.

J is TRBJ1-6 and V is TRBV15; TRBD1 agrees at 8 bases. There are 17 residues in the CDR3. CDR1 and CDR2 (germline): LNHNV, YYDKDF (reference sequence). Losses at the gene ends were 1 base for V and 8 bases for J; bases not matched to a gene: 10. CDR3 bases: TGTGCCACCAGCAGAGGCCCCGACAGGGGCCCCGATTCACCCCTCCACTTT. Its protein is CATSRGPDRGPDSPLHF.

A single count supports this clone. CDR3 nucleotides: TGTGCCAGCAGCTTATTTGTAAACGAGCAGTACTTC. Protein sequence: CASSLFVNEQYF. J is TRBJ2-7 and V is TRBV11-2; D is uncertain. V shed 2 bases and J shed 5 bases, with 7 bases lying between them. This CDR3 region has 12 residues. Looked up from germline, CDR1 is SGHAT and CDR2 is FQNNGV.

The V call is TRBV9, the J call TRBJ1-6, with D unclear. CDR3 length: 16 amino acids. V was cut by 0 bases and J by 0 bases, with 7 bases left in between. Per germline, CDR1 SGDLS and CDR2 YYNGEE. The DNA for the CDR3 is TGTGCCAGCAGCGTAGGGAGAGGCTCCTATAATTCACCCCTCCACTTT. Translated, it gives CASSVGRGSYNSPLHF.

This clone showed up just a few times. The chain couples TRBV5-1 to TRBJ1-4; D ambiguous. V lost 4 bases and J 8 bases, leaving 15 bases between the germline ends. The germline CDR1 and CDR2 sequences are SGHRS and YFSETQ. This CDR3 is built from 14 residues. CDR3 sequence reads: CASSTGSRREKLFF. CDR3 DNA: TGCGCCAGCAGCACCGGGTCCCGAAGAGAAAAACTGTTTTTT.

This clone was counted a few times. The sample contains more than one DNA sequence encoding this CDR3. J is TRBJ2-7 and V is TRBV2, with 10 bases lining up with TRBD1. Germline V gene data show CDR1 as SNHLY and CDR2 as FYNNEI. This CDR3 is 14 amino acids long. Unmatched junction bases numbered 0, after V lost 4 bases and J lost 0 bases. The CDR3 spells CASSGTGGSYEQYF. In DNA form, the CDR3 reads TGTGCCAGCAGTGGGACAGGGGGCTCCTACGAGCAGTACTTC.

In its sample, this clone was seen once. The gene calls are TRBV5-1 and TRBJ1-1, with 10 bases matching TRBD1. J was trimmed by 5 bases and V by 0 bases; bases with no gene match: 4. The CDR3 consists of 15 residues. Germline CDR1 SGHRS, CDR2 YFSETQ. The CDR3 nucleotides read TGCGCCAGCAGCTTGGAGGGGACAGGGGAGACTGAAGCTTTCTTT. As protein: CASSLEGTGETEAFF.

V gene TRBV14 combines with J gene TRBJ2-1; TRBD2 is a possible D gene (7 bases). The CDR3 spans 21 residues. V gave up 0 bases and J gave up 4 bases, with 28 bases separating them. CDR1 is SGHDN and CDR2 is FVKESK in the germline V gene. CDR3 sequence reads: CASSQDWGQVKGGDKYNEQFF. Written as DNA, the CDR3 is TGTGCCAGCAGCCAAGACTGGGGGCAAGTGAAGGGGGGGGACAAATACAATGAGCAGTTCTTC.

The V gene is TRBV9, the J gene TRBJ2-2; TRBD1 might be the D (6 bases). CDR1 and CDR2 (germline): SGDLS, YYNGEE. The CDR3 has 16 amino acids. The V end lost 4 bases, the J end lost 0 bases, and 13 bases lay between the germline ends. The CDR3 spells CASSPTQGANTGELFF. The CDR3, as DNA: TGTGCCAGCAGCCCTACACAGGGAGCGAACACCGGGGAGCTGTTTTTT.

A word on this clone: A much bigger clone sits one base away, suggesting this may be a read error. The rearrangement joins TRBV14 to TRBJ1-2; D gene ambiguous. Trimming cost V 4 bases and J 0 bases, with 6 bases left between them. Germline V gives CDR1 SGHDN, CDR2 FVKESK. CDR3 size: 13 residues. The CDR3 bases are TGTGCCAGCAGCCCCGGGACTAACTATGGCTACACCTTC. Protein sequence: CASSPGTNYGYTF.

CDR3 amino acids: CASSPRGGGPTDTQYF. The CDR3, as DNA: TGTGCCAGCAGCCCAAGAGGCGGGGGGCCCACAGATACGCAGTATTTT. This chain links TRBV7-2 with TRBJ2-3; 8 bases map to TRBD2. V lost 5 bases, J lost 2 bases, and 9 bases stayed unmatched. The germline CDR1 and CDR2 sequences are SGHTA and FQGNSA. This CDR3 comprises 16 residues.

A few counts support this clone. The chain carries TRBV6-5 and TRBJ2-1; perhaps TRBD1 as D (5 bases). The ends were cut back, 5 bases at V and 8 bases at J, with 13 bases in the middle. The CDR3 extends over 13 amino acids. Germline CDR1 reads MNHEY; CDR2 reads SVGAGI. The CDR3 nucleotides are TGTGCCAGCAGTCCCCCGGCCAGGGATGAGCAGTTCTTC. Protein: CASSPPARDEQFF.

J is TRBJ1-4 and V is TRBV30, with 7 nucleotides matching TRBD1. The length of the CDR3 is 16 residues. J lost 8 bases, V lost 2 bases, and 14 bases had no gene match. CDR1 GTSNPN and CDR2 SVGIG come from the germline V gene (reference sequence). The CDR3 nucleotides read TGTGCCTGGAGTTCGGGAACTACAGGGGTGGGAGAAAAACTGTTTTTT. This sequence encodes CAWSSGTTGVGEKLFF.

This rearrangement joins TRBV7-6 to TRBJ1-1, with D uncertain. The CDR3 runs to 16 residues. V gave up 5 bases and J gave up 0 bases, with 16 bases separating them. CDR1 and CDR2 from the germline V gene are SGHVS and FNYEAQ. The CDR3 protein is CASSRLQVLMNTEAFF. CDR3 bases: TGTGCCAGCAGCCGTCTTCAGGTCCTCATGAACACTGAAGCTTTCTTT. Complete variable domain (other parts from reference TRBV7-6 and TRBJ1-1): GAGVSQSPRYKVTKRGQDVALRCDPISGHVSLYWYRQALGQGPEFLTYFNYEAQQDKSGLPNDRFSAERPEGSISTLTIQRTEQRDSAMYRCASSRLQVLMNTEAFFGQGTRLTVV.

With regard to this clone: With a far larger clone one base away, a read error is the likely cause. V is TRBV2 and J is TRBJ2-3, with TRBD1 matching 10 bases. CDR1 and CDR2 from the germline V gene are SNHLY and FYNNEI. This CDR3 region has 15 residues. V trimming: 5 bases; J trimming: 1 base; junction bases outside the gene matches: 3. CDR3 protein: CASSYGTGGTDTQYF. Written as DNA, the CDR3 is TGTGCCAGCAGTTACGGGACAGGGGGCACAGATACGCAGTATTTT.

This clone was counted between two and nine times. The chain links TRBV5-5 to TRBJ1-2; TRBD1 matches 7 bases. Trimming removed 0 bases from V and 7 bases from J; junction bases left unmatched: 6. The CDR3 is 14 amino acids. Germline-derived CDR1 and CDR2 are SGHKS and YYEKEE (reference sequence). The CDR3 nucleotides read TGTGCCAGCAGCTTGGGAGGGGGCGCGGGTGGCTACACCTTC. This translates into CASSLGGGAGGYTF.

In DNA, the CDR3 is TGTGCCAGCAGCCCAACCGGACTAGCGGGGTACAATGAGCAGTTCTTC. It encodes CASSPTGLAGYNEQFF. This sequence joins TRBV7-3 and TRBJ2-1; TRBD2 aligns across 12 bases. With V trimmed by 5 bases and J by 4 bases, 6 bases remained unmatched. CDR3 size: 16 residues. The germline gives CDR1 SGHTA, CDR2 FQGTGA.

The chain combines TRBV5-1 with TRBJ1-1, with no clear D. This CDR3 region has 14 residues. CDR1 is SGHRS, CDR2 YFSETQ, per germline. The V and J ends lost 1 base and 3 bases respectively, with 10 bases between them. CDR3 sequence reads: CASSLSGSDTEAFF. CDR3 in DNA: TGCGCCAGCAGCTTGTCCGGGTCGGACACTGAAGCTTTCTTT.

V usage is TRBV4-1 and J usage is TRBJ1-2; tentatively, D is TRBD1 (6 bases). The germline CDR1 and CDR2 sequences are MGHRA and YSYEKL. The ends were cut back, 0 bases at V and 13 bases at J, with 12 bases in the middle. CDR3 length: 12 residues. The CDR3 DNA is TGCGCCAGCAGCCAAGAGGTAGGGGGTGCCACCTTC. Translating it yields CASSQEVGGATF.

The chain has TRBV2 and TRBJ2-7; D is perhaps TRBD2 (6 bases). The CDR3 is 16 amino acids. Trimming took 10 bases from V and 0 from J, leaving 22 bases between them. Germline V CDR1 and CDR2: SNHLY, FYNNEI. CDR3 region: CATWGLQVLRSYEQYF. The CDR3 DNA is TGTGCCACTTGGGGACTTCAGGTCCTTCGCTCCTACGAGCAGTACTTC.

There are a few counts of this clone. The rearrangement links TRBV6-6 to TRBJ1-2; 7 nucleotides agree with TRBD1. Trimming removed 6 bases from V and 6 bases from J; junction bases left unmatched: 4. This CDR3 has 12 residues. Germline assignment: CDR1 MNHNY and CDR2 SVGAGI (reference sequence). The CDR3 spells CASREGADGYTF. CDR3 bases: TGTGCCAGCAGAGAGGGGGCAGATGGCTACACCTTC.